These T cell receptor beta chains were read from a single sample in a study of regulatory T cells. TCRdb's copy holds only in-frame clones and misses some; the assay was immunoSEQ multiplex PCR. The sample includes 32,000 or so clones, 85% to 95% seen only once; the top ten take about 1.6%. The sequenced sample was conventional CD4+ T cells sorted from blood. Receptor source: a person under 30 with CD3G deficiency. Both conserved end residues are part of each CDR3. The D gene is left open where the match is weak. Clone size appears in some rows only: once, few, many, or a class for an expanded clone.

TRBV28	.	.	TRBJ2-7	TGTGCCAGCAGTTCGGGGGACACCTACTACGAGCAGTACTTC	CASSSGDTYYEQYF
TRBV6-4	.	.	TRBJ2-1	TGTGCCAGCAGTCTTAGGTCCCAAGACAATGAGCAGTTCTTC	CASSLRSQDNEQFF
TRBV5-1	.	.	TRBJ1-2	TGCGCCAGCAGCTTCCAGGGATATGGCTACACCTTC	CASSFQGYGYTF
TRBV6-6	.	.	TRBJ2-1	TGTGCCAGCAGTGTTGCGGGGTTCCCCTCCGGTGAGCAGTTCTTC	CASSVAGFPSGEQFF
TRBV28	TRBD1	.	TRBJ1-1	TGTGCCAGCAGTTTTATCCAGGGGGCAGGGGAGAACACTGAAGCTTTCTTT	CASSFIQGAGENTEAFF
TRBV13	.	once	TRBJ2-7	TGTGCCAGCAGCTCCGCCCCCGGGACTTTCTACGAGCAGTACTTC	CASSSAPGTFYEQYF
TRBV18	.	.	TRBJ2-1	TGTGCCAGCTCCCAAAACCCGGGAGCCGAGCAGTTCTTC	CASSQNPGAEQFF
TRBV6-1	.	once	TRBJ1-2	TGTGCCAGCAGTATTGCGGGAGGTGGCTACACCTTC	CASSIAGGGYTF
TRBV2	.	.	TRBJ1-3	TGTGCCAGCAGCGCACAGGGCCTCTCTGGAAACACCATATATTTT	CASSAQGLSGNTIYF
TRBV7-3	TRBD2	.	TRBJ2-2	TGTGCCAGCAGTAAGACTAGCGGGAGACACCGGGGAGCTGTTTTT	CASSKTSGRHRGAVF
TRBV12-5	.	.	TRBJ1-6	TGTGTTAGTGGTTCTGGATGGTCTTCACCCCTCCACTTT	CVSGSGWSSPLHF
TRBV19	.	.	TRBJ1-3	TGTGCCAGTACCCACAGGGCCACTGGAAACACCATATATTTT	CASTHRATGNTIYF
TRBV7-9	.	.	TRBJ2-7	TGTGCCAGCAGCTTAGTATTGGGGGCCTTCGACGAGCAGTACTTC	CASSLVLGAFDEQYF
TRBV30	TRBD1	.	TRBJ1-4	TGTGCCTGGAGAGGACAGGGGAGCGGTGAAAAACTGTTTTTT	CAWRGQGSGEKLFF
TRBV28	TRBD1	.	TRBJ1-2	TGTGCCAGCAGTTTAAGTGGGGACAGCGACCTTCGTGGCTACACCTTC	CASSLSGDSDLRGYTF
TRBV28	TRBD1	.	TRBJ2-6	TGTGCCAGCAGTTCGTACAGGGGGCGAGGGGCCAACGTCCTGACTTTC	CASSSYRGRGANVLTF
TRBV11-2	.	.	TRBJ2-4	TGTGCCAGCCGGACCGGCAAAAACATTCAGTACTTC	CASRTGKNIQYF
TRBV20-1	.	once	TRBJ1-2	TGCAGTGCTAGAGTCGGCTACACCTTC	CSARVGYTF
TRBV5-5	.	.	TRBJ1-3	TGTGCCAGCAGCTTGGAATCCGGGATGGACACCATATATTTT	CASSLESGMDTIYF
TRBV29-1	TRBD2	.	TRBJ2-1	TGCAGCGCCCGGACTAGCGGATACAATGAGCAGTTCTTC	CSARTSGYNEQFF
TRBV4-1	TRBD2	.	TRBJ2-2	TGCGCCAGCAGCCAAGTTCAGGCGGCGGGAGGTGGGACCGGGGAGCTGTTTTTT	CASSQVQAAGGGTGELFF
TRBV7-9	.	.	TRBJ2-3	TGTGCCAGCAGCTTCTACACAGATACGCAGTATTTT	CASSFYTDTQYF
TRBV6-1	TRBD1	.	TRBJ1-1	TGTGCCAGCAGCCCTCTCACAGGGGTGGTGGGTGAAGCTTTCTTT	CASSPLTGVVGEAFF
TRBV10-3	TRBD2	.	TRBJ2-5	TGTGCCATCAGTGGCCAGCGGGGGATACAAGAGACCCAGTACTTC	CAISGQRGIQETQYF
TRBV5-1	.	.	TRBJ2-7	TGCGCCAGCAGCTTGAATGCAATCTCCTACGAGCAGTACTTC	CASSLNAISYEQYF
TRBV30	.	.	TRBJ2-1	TGTGCCTGGAGTGTACGGTACAATGAGCAGTTCTTC	CAWSVRYNEQFF
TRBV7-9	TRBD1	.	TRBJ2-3	TGTGCCAGCAGCTTAGGGCCGGGACAGCCACAAGGCACAGATACGCAGTATTTT	CASSLGPGQPQGTDTQYF
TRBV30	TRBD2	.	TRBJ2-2	TGTGCCTGGAGTCGACAGCCCGGGACTAGCGGAGCTCCTTCGAACACCGGGGAGCTGTTTTTT	CAWSRQPGTSGAPSNTGELFF
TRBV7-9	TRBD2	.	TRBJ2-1	TGTGCCAGCAGCTGGGACTATCCCGATGAGCAGTTCTTC	CASSWDYPDEQFF
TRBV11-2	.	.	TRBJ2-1	TGTGCCAGCAGCACCTACTTGGGGCGAAAAAATGAGCAGTTCTTC	CASSTYLGRKNEQFF
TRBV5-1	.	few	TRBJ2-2	TGCGCCAGCAGCTTGATGGTAGCGGCGAACACCGGGGAGCTGTTTTTT	CASSLMVAANTGELFF
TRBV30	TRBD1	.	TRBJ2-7	TGTGCCTGGACGTTGACAGGGGGCTACGAGCAGTACTTC	CAWTLTGGYEQYF
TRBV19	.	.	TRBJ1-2	TGTGCCAGTAGTGCCCAGGGATTCTATGGCTACACCTTC	CASSAQGFYGYTF
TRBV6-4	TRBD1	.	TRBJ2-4	TGTGCCAGCAGGAACCGGGACAGGCCAGGCATTCAGTACTTC	CASRNRDRPGIQYF
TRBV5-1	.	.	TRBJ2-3	TGCGCCAGCAGCTTGTCGACGATTGGGACGGGTACGCAGTATTTT	CASSLSTIGTGTQYF
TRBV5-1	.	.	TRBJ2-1	TGCGCCAGCAGCTTGTCTCCCAGTCACAATGAGCAGTTCTTC	CASSLSPSHNEQFF
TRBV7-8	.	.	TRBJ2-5	TGTGCCAGCAGCTTAGGGGCGCTCCCCTTAGGGGGAACGAGAGAGACCCAGTACTTC	CASSLGALPLGGTRETQYF
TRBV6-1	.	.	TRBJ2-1	TGTGCCAGCGCATTGAAAAACGACAATGAGCAGTTCTTC	CASALKNDNEQFF
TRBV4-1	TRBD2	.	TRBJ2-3	TGCGCCAGCAGCCAAGTGGCTAGCGGGGGTCCCCGGGAGTATTTT	CASSQVASGGPREYF
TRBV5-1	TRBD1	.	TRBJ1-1	TGCGCCAGCAGCTTGGGACAGGGGGTCCCTGAAGCTTTCTTT	CASSLGQGVPEAFF
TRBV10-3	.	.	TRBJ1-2	TGTGCCATCAGTCCGGGACACCAAAACTATGGCTACACCTTC	CAISPGHQNYGYTF
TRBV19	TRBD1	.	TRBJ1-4	TGTGCCAGTAGTACCCGGACAGGTGACGAAAAACTGTTTTTT	CASSTRTGDEKLFF